A single sample gave rise to the 4 T cell receptor beta chains below, sequenced in a study of blood T cells in healthy people across ages. A sample-barcoded 5' primer and a J-beta primer mix were used in a second PCR of roughly 7 to 11 cycles. TCRdb re-called the 5' RACE reads with MiXCR, one entry per CDR3 protein. This table holds some 920,000 distinct CDR3 sequences, roughly half found once. Sequencing was performed on blood. These receptors were collected from a woman aged 55 to 70 in good health.

In this sample, this clonotype turned up a few times. V is TRBV27 and J is TRBJ2-3; 9 nucleotides align to TRBD2. The V gene end was trimmed by 2 bases and the J gene end by 4 bases; junction bases not matched to a gene: 4. CDR1 and CDR2 from the germline V gene are MNHEY and SMNVEV (reference sequence). The CDR3 covers 15 residues. In nucleotides, the CDR3 is TGTGCCAGCAGTTTACGGCGGGGGGGGGCAGATACGCAGTATTTT. Amino acids: CASSLRRGGADTQYF.

Regarding this clonotype: Germline and junction disagree at one end, which may indicate a read error. The V and J genes are TRBV27 and TRBJ1-5; 10 nucleotides agree with TRBD1. This CDR3 is built from 14 residues. Germline CDR1 and CDR2: MNHEY and SMNVEV (reference sequence). The chain's CDR3 is CACSLLDRGQPQHF. CDR3 DNA: TGTGCCTGCAGTTTATTGGACAGGGGGCAGCCCCAGCATTTT.

The J gene is TRBJ2-7, the V gene TRBV9; 10 bases fit TRBD2. After removal of 4 bases from V and 2 bases from J, the junction contained 12 bases not matched to a gene. The CDR3 is 17 residues long. Germline V CDR1 and CDR2: SGDLS, YYNGEE. The CDR3 spells CASSPLAGVIPTYEQYF. DNA for the CDR3: TGTGCCAGCAGCCCCCTAGCGGGAGTGATCCCCACCTACGAGCAGTACTTC.

This clonotype was detected a few times. CDR3 nucleotides: TGTGCCAGCAGCCCCGAAGAACTAGCGCAGATGCCTAGCGCAGATACGCAGTATTTT. This encodes CASSPEELAQMPSADTQYF. The chain combines TRBV21-1 with TRBJ2-3; TRBD2, the table's D call, was not compared with the DNA. TRBV21-1 constitutes a pseudogene. This CDR3 comprises 19 residues.